This T cell receptor beta chain originates from a study of blood T cells in healthy people across ages. Study-level findings and limits: Any changes in expanded clonotypes were possibly confounded, as donor CMV status remained unknown. The recorded TCR beta diversity per million T cells decreased in a roughly linear manner with age.

For the second PCR, which ran for roughly 6 to 12 cycles, a sample-barcoded 5' primer and a J-beta primer mix were used. TCRdb reprocessed the 5' RACE reads via MiXCR and lists one record per CDR3 protein. This table holds roughly 1,500,000 distinct CDR3 sequences, roughly 45% found once. A note on this clonotype: The antigen is unknown.

The sequenced sample was blood. The source of this sequence is a woman aged 18-29 years in good health.

The CDR3 DNA reads as TGTGCCAGCAGAGGGGAGGGTCACGAGCAGTACTTC. This encodes CASRGEGHEQYF. The chain carries TRBV6-2 or TRBV6-3 and TRBJ2-7; TRBD2 agrees at 7 bases. V was clipped by 6 bases and J by 5 bases; unmatched bases: 4. The CDR3 contains 12 residues. Per the germline V gene, CDR1 is MNHEY and CDR2 is SVGEGT.